Given below is one T cell receptor beta chain in context. These data are taken from a study of blood T cells in healthy people across ages. Sample-barcoded 5' priming and a J-beta primer mix drove a second PCR of about 6 to 12 cycles. TCRdb used MiXCR to reprocess the 5' RACE reads, holding one entry per CDR3 protein. This table holds around 1.7 million distinct CDR3 sequences, roughly 27% found once. Germline CDR1 is MDHEN and CDR2 is SYDVKM. This CDR3 contains 14 residues. The V and J ends lost 3 bases and 3 bases respectively, with 11 bases between them. The V and J genes are TRBV28 and TRBJ2-5; perhaps TRBD2 as D (6 bases). The source is a woman in her 30s in good health. Sequencing was carried out using blood. This chain's CDR3 is CASSLGGFEETQYF. DNA for the CDR3: TGTGCCAGCAGTTTGGGGGGTTTCGAAGAGACCCAGTACTTC. Combining the CDR3 with reference TRBV28 and TRBJ2-5 gives the whole variable domain DVKVTQSSRYLVKRTGEKVFLECVQDMDHENMFWYRQDPGLGLRLIYFSYDVKMKEKGDIPEGYSVSREKKERFSLILESASTNQTSMYLCASSLGGFEETQYFGPGTRLLVL.